The 21 T cell receptor beta chains presented below share a single source sample, sequenced in a study of radiation and T cells in renal cell carcinoma. This table comes from immunoSEQ multiplex PCR, and its TCRdb copy is limited to in-frame clones, with some not included. The sample carries about 77,000 clones, approximately 87% recorded once. Time point meaning: blood 4 weeks post-SBRT, at nephrectomy. The treatment: 15 Gy SBRT to primary tumor, nephrectomy 4 weeks later. The material sequenced was blood, taken from a patient whose treatment included radiotherapy and nephrectomy. The source of these receptors is a woman aged 55 to 70 with renal cell carcinoma.

J is TRBJ1-5 and V is TRBV6-1, with 7 positions matching TRBD1. Germline V CDR1 and CDR2: MNHNS, SASEGT. V lost 4 bases to trimming and J lost 6 bases; unmatched junction nucleotides: 6. The CDR3 has 14 amino acids. CDR3 bases: TGTGCCAGCAGTGGGTTAGACAGGGTTCAGCCCCAGCATTTT. It codes for CASSGLDRVQPQHF.

The count of this clone is one. The chain joins TRBV6-1 to TRBJ2-4, with D perhaps given as TRBD1 or TRBD2 (5 bases each). V was cut by 7 bases and J by 1 base, with 14 bases left in between. Germline CDR1 and CDR2: MNHNS and SASEGT. There are 15 residues in the CDR3. CDR3 region: CASITPGTAKNIQYF. The CDR3 region has the DNA TGTGCCAGCATTACTCCCGGGACGGCCAAAAACATTCAGTACTTC.

This sequence joins TRBV6-1 and TRBJ2-3, with 9 bases that match TRBD1. The length of the CDR3 is 14 residues. V shed 5 bases and J 3 bases; nucleotides not matched to a gene: 3. Germline V lookup: CDR1 MNHNS, CDR2 SASEGT. DNA for the CDR3: TGTGCCAGCAGTTCAGGACAGGGGACAGATACGCAGTATTTT. Translating it yields CASSSGQGTDTQYF.

The chain uses TRBV7-9 and TRBJ2-2, with a possible D match to TRBD1 (5 bases). V lost 1 base and J lost 4, with 10 bases in between. The CDR3 runs 15 residues. CDR1 and CDR2 (germline): SEHNR, FQNEAQ (reference sequence). CDR3 coding DNA: TGTGCCAGCAGCTTAGTTAGGGGTGGCACCGGGGAGCTGTTTTTT. It yields the protein CASSLVRGGTGELFF.

The chain recombines TRBV5-4 with TRBJ2-7; TRBD1 matches 7 bases. Losses at the gene ends were 4 bases for V and 2 bases for J; bases not matched to a gene: 3. The CDR3 runs 13 residues. In germline, CDR1 is SGHNT, CDR2 YYREEE (reference sequence). DNA for the CDR3: TGTGCCAGCAGCGACAGGGACGCCTACGAGCAGTACTTC. Its translation is CASSDRDAYEQYF.

This clone was counted once. The CDR3 sequence: CASSLRWTGGTETNEKLFF. In nucleotides, the CDR3 is TGTGCCAGCAGTCTCCGATGGACAGGGGGCACAGAAACTAATGAAAAACTGTTTTTT. The chain links TRBV27 to TRBJ1-4, with TRBD1 identical over 11 bases. The CDR3 consists of 19 residues. CDR1 MNHEY and CDR2 SMNVEV come from the germline V gene (reference sequence). With 5 bases clipped from V and 1 base from J, the junction kept 12 bases outside the gene matches.

The rearrangement joins TRBV28 to TRBJ1-5; TRBD1 might be the D (5 bases). The germline CDR1 and CDR2 sequences are MDHEN and SYDVKM. The V end lost 5 bases, the J end lost 2 bases, and 16 bases lay between the germline ends. CDR3 length equals 16 residues. CDR3 coding DNA: TGTGCCAGCAGTCGCACCGGCGGGGGTGGCAATCAGCCCCAGCATTTT. This sequence encodes CASSRTGGGGNQPQHF.

V usage is TRBV6-6 and J usage is TRBJ1-1; D remains ambiguous. V lost 5 bases and J 1 base, leaving 14 bases between the germline ends. CDR1 is MNHNY, CDR2 SVGAGI, per germline (reference sequence). The CDR3 covers 15 residues. The CDR3 here is CASSPVGRANTEAFF. The CDR3 DNA sequence: TGTGCCAGCAGTCCCGTAGGTCGGGCGAACACTGAAGCTTTCTTT.

This sequence joins TRBV9 and TRBJ2-2, with 14 bases aligning to TRBD2. CDR3 length: 20 residues. From germline, CDR1 is SGDLS and CDR2 YYNGEE. V was pared by 0 bases and J by 4 bases, with 11 bases of the junction left unmatched. The CDR3 DNA sequence: TGTGCCAGCAGCGTAGGTCTGGGGGGACTAGCGGGAGAGGGCACCGGGGAGCTGTTTTTT. Its translation: CASSVGLGGLAGEGTGELFF. Supplemented by reference TRBV9 and TRBJ2-2, the full variable domain reads DSGVTQTPKHLITATGQRVTLRCSPRSGDLSVYWYQQSLDQGLQFLIQYYNGEERAKGNILERFSAQQFPDLHSELNLSSLELGDSALYFCASSVGLGGLAGEGTGELFFGEGSRLTVL.

The rearrangement uses TRBV7-9 and TRBJ2-3; 9 nucleotides match TRBD2. J lost 0 bases, V lost 4 bases, and 5 bases had no gene match. The germline V gene has CDR1 SEHNR and CDR2 FQNEAQ (reference sequence). This CDR3 has 16 amino acids. The CDR3 region has the DNA TGTGCCAGCAGCTCGCTAGCGGGATATAGCACAGATACGCAGTATTTT. Protein sequence: CASSSLAGYSTDTQYF.

The chain uses TRBV7-2 and TRBJ2-7; unclear D gene. Between the trimmed V and J ends, which lost 1 base and 2 bases, there was a span of 9 bases. This CDR3 contains 14 residues. CDR1 SGHTA and CDR2 FQGNSA come from the germline V gene. The CDR3 sequence is CASSLGPGPYEQYF. DNA for the CDR3: TGTGCCAGCAGCTTAGGTCCAGGACCCTACGAGCAGTACTTC.

The chain combines TRBV5-6 with TRBJ2-7; 11 bases map to TRBD2. Germline V gives CDR1 SGHDT, CDR2 YYEEEE. V shed 2 bases, J shed 0 bases, and the junction held 4 bases outside the gene matches. This CDR3 region has 16 residues. In DNA, the CDR3 is TGTGCCAGCAGCTTCCTAGCGGGGGGCTTCTCCTACGAGCAGTACTTC. Protein: CASSFLAGGFSYEQYF.

This chain joins TRBV2 and TRBJ2-2; 8 nucleotides match TRBD2. Germline V gives CDR1 SNHLY, CDR2 FYNNEI. The CDR3 runs 16 residues. Unmatched junction bases numbered 7, after V lost 4 bases and J lost 3 bases. The CDR3 sequence: CASSVAGGADTGELFF. The CDR3 DNA reads TGTGCCAGCAGTGTGGCGGGGGGCGCAGACACCGGGGAGCTGTTTTTT.

This chain connects TRBV18 to TRBJ2-7; 8 bases match TRBD1. The CDR3 covers 15 residues. The germline V gene has CDR1 KGHSH and CDR2 LQKENI. V lost 3 bases and J lost 0; bases outside the gene matches: 4. CDR3 amino acids: CASSPPGQDSYEQYF. CDR3 DNA: TGTGCCAGCTCACCTCCGGGACAGGACTCCTACGAGCAGTACTTC.

CDR3 coding DNA: TGTGCCAGCAGCAAAATGTCGGACTGTCCGTCGTGGTCCTACGAGCAGTACTTC. Protein sequence: CASSKMSDCPSWSYEQYF. The J gene is TRBJ2-7, the V gene TRBV21-1; no check of the table's D call, TRBD2, against the DNA was made. TRBV21-1 is an annotated pseudogene. This CDR3 region has 18 residues.

V is TRBV19 and J is TRBJ2-7; either TRBD1 or TRBD2 may fit D (6 bases each). Looked up from germline, CDR1 is LNHDA and CDR2 is SQIVND (reference sequence). This CDR3 contains 14 residues. The V end lost 7 bases, the J end lost 3 bases, and 16 bases lay between the germline ends. CDR3: CASTKKGGRYEQYF. CDR3 sequence (DNA): TGTGCCAGTACCAAAAAGGGGGGTCGCTACGAGCAGTACTTC. Full variable domain (rest looked up from reference TRBV19 and TRBJ2-7): DGGITQSPKYLFRKEGQNVTLSCEQNLNHDAMYWYRQDPGQGLRLIYYSQIVNDFQKGDIAEGYSVSREKKESFPLTVTSAQKNPTAFYLCASTKKGGRYEQYFGPGTRLTVT.

CDR3 region: CASSLGGPLGGNTIYF. CDR3 in DNA: TGTGCCAGTAGTCTCGGTGGTCCCCTAGGAGGAAACACCATATATTTT. The chain has TRBV19 and TRBJ1-3; no definite D call. Germline-derived CDR1 and CDR2 are LNHDA and SQIVND (reference sequence). This CDR3 is 16 amino acids long. Trimming took 5 bases from V and 4 from J, leaving 18 bases between them.

This clone came up a few times. This chain links TRBV10-3 with TRBJ1-1, with D unresolved. Trimming removed 10 bases from V and 2 bases from J, with 8 bases in between. Germline CDR1 and CDR2: ENHRY and SYGVKD. The CDR3 runs to 11 residues. CDR3 amino acids: CASRTNTEAFF. For the CDR3, the DNA is TGTGCCAGTCGGACCAACACTGAAGCTTTCTTT.

CDR3 nucleotides: TGTGCCAGCAGCTTAGGGCGCGCGGGGCATGAGCAGTTCTTC. Translating gives CASSLGRAGHEQFF. V and J are TRBV7-8 and TRBJ2-1, with D maybe TRBD2 (6 bases). Trimming took off 1 base at V and 8 bases at J, with 12 bases between the two ends. CDR3 length equals 14 residues. From germline, CDR1 is SGHVS and CDR2 FQNEAQ.

The genes are TRBV6-5 and TRBJ2-7; D not resolved. V was clipped by 0 bases and J by 8 bases, with 11 bases between them. The CDR3 spans 13 residues. Per germline, CDR1 MNHEY and CDR2 SVGAGI. In DNA, the CDR3 is TGTGCCAGCAGTTACTCCTTTTCCGGCAAGCAGTACTTC. Encoded protein: CASSYSFSGKQYF.

This chain connects TRBV5-1 to TRBJ1-4, with 8 bases aligning to TRBD1. In germline, CDR1 is SGHRS, CDR2 YFSETQ. Trimming removed 0 bases from V and 8 bases from J; junction bases left unmatched: 6. The CDR3 sequence is 15 residues long. CDR3 coding DNA: TGCGCCAGCAGCTTGGCCTTGGACAGGGCCGAAAAACTGTTTTTT. Its protein product is CASSLALDRAEKLFF.